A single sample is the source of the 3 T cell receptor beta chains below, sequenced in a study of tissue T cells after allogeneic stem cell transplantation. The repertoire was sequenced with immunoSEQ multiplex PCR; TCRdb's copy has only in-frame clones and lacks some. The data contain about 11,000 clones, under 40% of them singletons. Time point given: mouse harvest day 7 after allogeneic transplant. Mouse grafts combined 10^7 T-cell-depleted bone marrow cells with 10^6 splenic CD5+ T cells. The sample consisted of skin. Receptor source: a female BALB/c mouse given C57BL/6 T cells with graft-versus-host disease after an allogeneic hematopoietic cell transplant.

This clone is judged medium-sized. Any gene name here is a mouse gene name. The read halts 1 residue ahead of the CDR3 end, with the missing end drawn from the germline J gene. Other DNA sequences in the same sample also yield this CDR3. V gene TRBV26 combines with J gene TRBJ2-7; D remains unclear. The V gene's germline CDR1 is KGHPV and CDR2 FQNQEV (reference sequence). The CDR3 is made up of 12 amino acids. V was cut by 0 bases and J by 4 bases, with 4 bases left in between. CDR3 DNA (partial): TGTGCCAGCAGTCTGTCCCAATATGAACAGTAC. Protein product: CASSLSQYEQY. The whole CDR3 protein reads CASSLSQYEQYF.

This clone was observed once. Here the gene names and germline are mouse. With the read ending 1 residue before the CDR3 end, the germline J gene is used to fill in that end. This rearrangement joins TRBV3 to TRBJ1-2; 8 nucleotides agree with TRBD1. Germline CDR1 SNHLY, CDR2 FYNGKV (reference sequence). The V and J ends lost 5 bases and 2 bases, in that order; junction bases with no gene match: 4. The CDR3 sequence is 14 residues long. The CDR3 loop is CASSIRQGNSDYTF. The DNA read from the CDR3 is TGTGCCAGCAGCATCCGACAGGGGAACTCCGACTACACC.

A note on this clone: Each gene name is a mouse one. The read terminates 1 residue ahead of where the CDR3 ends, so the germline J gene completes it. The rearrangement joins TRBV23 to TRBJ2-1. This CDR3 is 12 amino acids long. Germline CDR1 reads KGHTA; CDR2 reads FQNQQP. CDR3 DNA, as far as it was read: TGCTCCAGCAGTGGCCAGAATGCTGAGCAGTTC. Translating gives CSSSGQNAEQF. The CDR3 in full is CSSSGQNAEQFF.